This record concerns one T cell receptor (beta chain) sequence. Its antigen is unknown. With V trimmed by 0 bases and J by 0 bases, 2 bases remained unmatched. The CDR3 totals 16 residues. CDR1 LGHNA and CDR2 YNFKEQ come from the germline V gene. Use of 60 Vbeta and 13 Jbeta primers characterized the PCR. Generated by immunoSEQ multiplex PCR, the TCRdb table keeps only in-frame clones and is missing some. The repertoire holds some 170,000 clones, with 75% to 80% as singletons. The data stem from a study of cytomegalovirus exposure and HLA in healthy donors. Study background: Researchers previously reported finding 90 million to 130 million unique TCR beta sequences from about 170 million T cells. Study findings and constraints: Later analysis demonstrated an association between a missense DCLRE1C variant and TCR beta V- and J-gene trimming.

Each donor's status was that of a healthy bone marrow donor. The chain links TRBV4-2 to TRBJ1-3, with TRBD1 matching over 7 bases. This TCR came from a female donor in good health and CMV-seronegative. Source material: PBMCs. Written as DNA, the CDR3 is TGTGCCAGCAGCCAAGAACAGGGGCGCTCTGGAAACACCATATATTTT. Encoded protein: CASSQEQGRSGNTIYF.